This is a list of T cell receptor beta chains from one sample in a study of T cell clonotyping in hematopoietic cell transplantation. Generated by immunoSEQ multiplex PCR, the TCRdb table keeps only in-frame clones and is missing some. The data contain 7,000 to 9,500 clones, roughly 91% of them singletons. Sequenced here: peripheral blood mononuclear cells, sampled before stem cell transplant. These receptors all come from a man aged 55 to 70 with acute myeloid leukemia. Some clones in this sample may be carry-over from other donors' samples. CDR3s include the opening cysteine and the closing phenylalanine or tryptophan. A D gene is named only where the DNA matches it firmly. For some rows the clone size is stated as once, few or many, or as a class when expanded; others skip it.

CDR3 length	D gene	J gene	V gene	clone size	CDR3 DNA	CDR3 protein
17	TRBD1	TRBJ2-7	TRBV5-1	NA	TGCGCCAGCAGCTTGCGCTCCGGGACAGGGAAGTCCTACGAGCAGTACTTC	CASSLRSGTGKSYEQYF
14	NA	TRBJ1-6	TRBV19	NA	TGTGCCAGTAGCAGCGGACTATATAATTCACCCCTCCACTTT	CASSSGLYNSPLHF
10	TRBD1	TRBJ1-1	TRBV29-1	once	TGCAGCGTCCGGACAGGGGGGGCTTTCTTT	CSVRTGGAFF
14	NA	TRBJ2-2	TRBV4-2	once	TGTGCCAGCAGCCGGGGGGTGAACACCGGGGAGCTGTTTTTT	CASSRGVNTGELFF
13	NA	TRBJ1-1	TRBV21-1	few	TGTGCCACCTTACCCAACAGGGGGCCTGAAGCTTTCTTT	CATLPNRGPEAFF
15	NA	TRBJ1-2	TRBV5-1	NA	TGCGCCAGCAGCAGACGGGGGGAAAGGGGGGATGGCTACACCTTC	CASSRRGERGDGYTF
21	TRBD2	TRBJ2-3	TRBV5-1	NA	TGCGCCAGCAGCTTCCGGACTAGCGGGGGGGGGATCCAATCCTTCACAGATACGCAGTATTTT	CASSFRTSGGGIQSFTDTQYF
12	NA	TRBJ1-5	TRBV27	NA	TGTGCCAGCAGCAATAGCAATCAGCCCCAGCATTTT	CASSNSNQPQHF
15	NA	TRBJ1-2	TRBV19	NA	TGTGCCAGTACCGACGGGGGGAGAGCTAACTATGGCTACACCTTC	CASTDGGRANYGYTF
12	NA	TRBJ1-1	TRBV29-1	once	TGCAGCGTTGCCGGGGTGCGGGGAGTAGCTTTCTTT	CSVAGVRGVAFF
12	NA	TRBJ1-2	TRBV5-1	NA	TGCGCCAGCAGCCCTGACAACTATGGCTACACCTTC	CASSPDNYGYTF
16	NA	TRBJ2-1	TRBV19	NA	TGTGCCAGTAGTATAGATCCGGGGGCTTCCTACAATGAGCAGTTCTTC	CASSIDPGASYNEQFF
17	NA	TRBJ2-6	TRBV9	NA	TGTGCCAGCAGCCCAATATCGCCTTCAGCTGGGGCCAACGTCCTGACTTTC	CASSPISPSAGANVLTF
13	NA	TRBJ2-3	TRBV6-1	NA	TGTGCCAGCAGTGAATGGGGGGCAGATACGCAGTATTTT	CASSEWGADTQYF
12	TRBD1	TRBJ1-5	TRBV30	NA	TGTGCCTGGAACAGGGGTGGTCAGCCCCAGCATTTT	CAWNRGGQPQHF
13	NA	TRBJ1-1	TRBV19	NA	TGTGCCAGTAGTCAAATGGGGGACACTGAAGCTTTCTTT	CASSQMGDTEAFF
12	NA	TRBJ1-5	TRBV19	NA	TGTGCCAGTAGTATGAGGTCTCAGCCCCAGCATTTT	CASSMRSQPQHF
14	NA	TRBJ2-7	TRBV15	NA	TGTGCCACCAGCGTCCAAGCGGCCACCTACGAGCAGTACTTC	CATSVQAATYEQYF
13	NA	TRBJ2-7	TRBV30	NA	TGTGCCTGGAGTGTAGGGACACCGAGGGGGCAGTACTTC	CAWSVGTPRGQYF
16	TRBD1	TRBJ1-4	TRBV25-1	NA	TGTGCCAGCAGTGAATATATGGGACAGGGCGGTGAAAAACTGTTTTTT	CASSEYMGQGGEKLFF
14	NA	TRBJ2-7	TRBV6-6	NA	TGTGCCAGCAGTTACTCTGAGGGATCCTACGAGCAGTACTTC	CASSYSEGSYEQYF
15	NA	TRBJ1-4	TRBV6-5	NA	TGTGCCAGCAGTTACTCGACGGCGTCTAATGAAAAACTGTTTTTT	CASSYSTASNEKLFF